A single sample gave rise to the 14 T cell receptor beta chains below, sequenced in a study of PD-1 blockade in classical Hodgkin lymphoma. Every patient had relapsed following autologous stem cell transplantation, and cohorts differed in brentuximab vedotin exposure. Method: immunoSEQ multiplex PCR; TCRdb's copy keeps in-frame clones and lacks some. The table records about 14,000 clones, approximately 82% of them present only once. The material sequenced was peripheral blood mononuclear cells (PBMCs), taken before the second cycle of nivolumab. The receptors derive from a human donor with classical Hodgkin lymphoma.

Only a few counts were recorded for this clone. The chain joins TRBV27 to TRBJ2-1, with 9 bases that match TRBD1. V trimming: 6 bases; J trimming: 8 bases; junction bases outside the gene matches: 17. This CDR3 contains 17 residues. The germline CDR1 and CDR2 sequences are MNHEY and SMNVEV (reference sequence). The CDR3 region is CASRNLETGTGFHEQFF. In DNA, the CDR3 is TGTGCCAGCAGGAATCTTGAGACCGGGACAGGGTTCCATGAGCAGTTCTTC.

The V gene is TRBV15, the J gene TRBJ1-2; TRBD1 matches at 12 bases. Germline CDR1 and CDR2: LNHNV and YYDKDF (reference sequence). The CDR3 has 17 residues. After removal of 4 bases from V and 0 bases from J, the junction contained 6 bases not matched to a gene. The CDR3 bases are TGTGCCACCAGCATTGGGGACAGGGGGCTAGCTAACTATGGCTACACCTTC. It yields the protein CATSIGDRGLANYGYTF.

The chain uses TRBV5-1 and TRBJ1-6, with D hard to call. This CDR3 comprises 12 residues. The germline V gene encodes CDR1 SGHRS and CDR2 YFSETQ. V shed 0 bases and J shed 9 bases, with 4 bases lying between them. The CDR3 DNA reads TGCGCCAGCAGCTTGGAGGGTTCACCCCTCCACTTT. It codes for CASSLEGSPLHF.

The chain couples TRBV28 to TRBJ1-1; unclear D gene. The ends were cut back, 9 bases at V and 4 bases at J, with 9 bases in the middle. This CDR3 contains 11 residues. Germline V gene sequence: CDR1 MDHEN, CDR2 SYDVKM. CDR3 sequence: CASEGSTEAFF. The CDR3 DNA reads TGTGCCAGTGAGGGAAGCACTGAAGCTTTCTTT.

V usage is TRBV7-6 and J usage is TRBJ1-4, with D tentatively TRBD1 (6 bases). This CDR3 is built from 12 residues. Germline CDR1 and CDR2: SGHVS and FNYEAQ. The V end was cut by 5 bases, the J end by 8 bases, with 9 bases between. The DNA for the CDR3 is TGTGCCAGCAGCCCTCAGGGGGAAAAACTGTTTTTT. Translated: CASSPQGEKLFF.

The V call is TRBV2, the J call TRBJ1-1; 7 bases are shared with TRBD1. Germline lookup yields CDR1 SNHLY and CDR2 FYNNEI. This CDR3 is 14 amino acids long. The ends lost 4 bases at V and 4 bases at J; junction bases unmatched: 6. CDR3 protein: CASSGTAGGTEAFF. The CDR3 nucleotides are TGTGCCAGCAGTGGGACTGCAGGGGGCACTGAAGCTTTCTTT.

The V and J genes are TRBV19 and TRBJ1-5, with a weak D call TRBD1 (5 bases). Looked up from germline, CDR1 is LNHDA and CDR2 is SQIVND (reference sequence). V shed 3 bases and J shed 0 bases, with 15 bases lying between them. The CDR3 has 17 residues. CDR3 amino acids: CASSMSGGSGSNQPQHF. CDR3 DNA: TGTGCCAGTAGTATGTCGGGGGGTTCGGGTAGCAATCAGCCCCAGCATTTT.

The V gene is TRBV5-6, the J gene TRBJ2-2, with D perhaps TRBD1 or TRBD2 (5 bases each). The CDR3 consists of 17 residues. Germline assignment: CDR1 SGHDT and CDR2 YYEEEE. Trimming stripped 0 bases from V and 5 bases from J, with 17 bases between. The CDR3 here is CASSLAGASPGTGELFF. Written as DNA, the CDR3 is TGTGCCAGCAGCTTGGCCGGGGCTAGCCCGGGGACCGGGGAGCTGTTTTTT.

This clone showed up just once. This chain joins TRBV5-5 and TRBJ1-3; D unresolved. The CDR3 has 13 amino acids. The germline V gene has CDR1 SGHKS and CDR2 YYEKEE (reference sequence). Between the trimmed V and J ends, which lost 3 bases and 0 bases, there was a span of 4 bases. This CDR3 reads CASSSVSGNTIYF. The CDR3 bases are TGTGCCAGCAGCTCCGTCTCTGGAAACACCATATATTTT. Based on the CDR3 plus reference TRBV5-5 and TRBJ1-3, the full variable domain is DAGVTQSPTHLIKTRGQQVTLRCSPISGHKSVSWYQQVLGQGPQFIFQYYEKEERGRGNFPDRFSARQFPNYSSELNVNALLLGDSALYLCASSSVSGNTIYFGEGSWLTVV.

This chain connects TRBV5-1 to TRBJ2-4, with D perhaps being TRBD1 or TRBD2 (5 bases each). The V gene's germline CDR1 is SGHRS and CDR2 YFSETQ. The CDR3 is 15 amino acids. Between the trimmed V and J ends, which lost 5 bases and 3 bases, there was a span of 15 bases. Written as DNA, the CDR3 is TGCGCCAGCAGGTGGGGGTTCGAGGACAAAAACATTCAGTACTTC. Translated: CASRWGFEDKNIQYF.

V usage is TRBV19 and J usage is TRBJ2-7; 11 nucleotides agree with TRBD1. The CDR3 covers 14 residues. Germline CDR1 LNHDA, CDR2 SQIVND (reference sequence). J was trimmed by 7 bases and V by 4 bases; bases with no gene match: 6. The DNA for the CDR3 is TGTGCCAGTAGTAAGGGACAGGGGGTATGGGAGCAGTACTTC. The encoded protein is CASSKGQGVWEQYF. Supplemented by reference TRBV19 and TRBJ2-7, the full variable domain reads DGGITQSPKYLFRKEGQNVTLSCEQNLNHDAMYWYRQDPGQGLRLIYYSQIVNDFQKGDIAEGYSVSREKKESFPLTVTSAQKNPTAFYLCASSKGQGVWEQYFGPGTRLTVT.

The chain joins TRBV9 to TRBJ2-3; tentative D call: TRBD2 (6 bases). The CDR3 is made up of 15 amino acids. The V end lost 0 bases, the J end lost 1 base, and 9 bases lay between the germline ends. Germline V CDR1 and CDR2: SGDLS, YYNGEE. In DNA form, the CDR3 reads TGTGCCAGCAGCGTAGAAGCGGGCGGCACAGATACGCAGTATTTT. This codes for CASSVEAGGTDTQYF. Filled out from reference TRBV9 and TRBJ2-3, the complete variable domain reads DSGVTQTPKHLITATGQRVTLRCSPRSGDLSVYWYQQSLDQGLQFLIQYYNGEERAKGNILERFSAQQFPDLHSELNLSSLELGDSALYFCASSVEAGGTDTQYFGPGTRLTVL.

This chain uses TRBV5-1 with TRBJ2-5; TRBD1 is a possible D gene (6 bases). The CDR3 is 13 amino acids. V was cut by 6 bases and J by 4 bases, with 13 bases left in between. Germline CDR1 is SGHRS and CDR2 is YFSETQ. This CDR3 reads CASTQGLRETQYF. The CDR3 DNA reads TGCGCCAGCACCCAGGGGCTCCGAGAGACCCAGTACTTC.

The chain has TRBV7-3 and TRBJ2-7; 11 bases fit TRBD1. Per the germline V gene, CDR1 is SGHTA and CDR2 is FQGTGA. V lost 5 bases and J lost 4; bases outside the gene matches: 4. CDR3 length equals 14 residues. CDR3 DNA sequence: TGTGCCAGCAGCAAGCGGGACAGGGGGTACGAGCAGTACTTC. Its protein is CASSKRDRGYEQYF.